This TCR beta chain was recovered during a study of T cell responses to AZD1222 COVID-19 vaccine. CDR3 length equals 15 residues. With V trimmed by 5 bases and J by 5 bases, 10 bases remained unmatched. CDR1 and CDR2 (germline): SGHRS, YFSETQ. In its sample, this clone was seen once. Method: immunoSEQ multiplex PCR; TCRdb's copy keeps in-frame clones and lacks some. The top ten clones hold over 6.5% of a sample with more than 85,000 clones, 90% to 95% of them seen once. This clonotype was obtained from an adult in good health. The V gene is TRBV5-1, the J gene TRBJ2-5; 9 positions match TRBD1. The sample here was peripheral blood, taken on day 0 of AZD1222 vaccination. Here the CDR3 reads CASRQGASSSETQYF. The DNA of the CDR3 is TGCGCCAGCAGACAGGGGGCGAGTTCGTCGGAGACCCAGTACTTC.